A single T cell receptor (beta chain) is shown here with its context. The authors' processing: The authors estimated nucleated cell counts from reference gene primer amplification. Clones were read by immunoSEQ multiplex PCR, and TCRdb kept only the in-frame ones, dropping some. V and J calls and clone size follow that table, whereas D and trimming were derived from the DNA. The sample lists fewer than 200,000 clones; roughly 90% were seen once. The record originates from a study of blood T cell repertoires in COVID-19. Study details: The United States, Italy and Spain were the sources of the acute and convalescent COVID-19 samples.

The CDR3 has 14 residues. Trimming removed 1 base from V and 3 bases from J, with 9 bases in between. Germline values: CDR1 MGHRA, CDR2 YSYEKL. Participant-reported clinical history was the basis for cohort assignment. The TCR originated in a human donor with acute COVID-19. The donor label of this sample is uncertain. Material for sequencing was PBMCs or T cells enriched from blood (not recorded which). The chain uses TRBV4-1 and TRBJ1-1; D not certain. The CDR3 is CASSQAGQDTEAFF. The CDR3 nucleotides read TGCGCCAGCAGCCAAGCCGGTCAGGACACTGAAGCTTTCTTT.